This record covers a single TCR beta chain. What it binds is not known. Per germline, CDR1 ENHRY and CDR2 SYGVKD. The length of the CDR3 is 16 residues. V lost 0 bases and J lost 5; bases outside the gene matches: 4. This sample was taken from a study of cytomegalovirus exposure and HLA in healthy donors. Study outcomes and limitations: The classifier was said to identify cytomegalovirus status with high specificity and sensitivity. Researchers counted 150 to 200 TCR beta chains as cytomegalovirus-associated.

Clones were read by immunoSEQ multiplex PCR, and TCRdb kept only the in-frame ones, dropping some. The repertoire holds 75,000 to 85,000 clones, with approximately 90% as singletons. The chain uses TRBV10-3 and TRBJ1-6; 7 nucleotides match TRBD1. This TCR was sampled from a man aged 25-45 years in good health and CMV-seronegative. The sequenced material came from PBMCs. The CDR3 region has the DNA TGTGCCATCAGTGAGTCGGTACAGGGGAATAATTCACCCCTCCACTTT. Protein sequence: CAISESVQGNNSPLHF.